The text below deals with one T cell receptor (beta chain). What it binds is unknown. These data come from a study of radiotherapy plus CTLA-4 blockade in lung cancer. The data were produced by immunoSEQ multiplex PCR, yet TCRdb's version contains in-frame clones alone and is incomplete. This table holds some 64,000 clones, around 77% found once. General study points: Radiotherapy was combined with ipilimumab, and tumor-derived TCR clones then expanded in blood.

V lost 5 bases and J 6 bases, leaving 17 bases between the germline ends. Germline values: CDR1 MNHNS, CDR2 SASEGT. The CDR3 spans 15 residues. This clonotype was sampled from a human donor with non-small cell lung cancer who had a complete response to radiotherapy plus ipilimumab. The chain is built from TRBV6-1 and TRBJ1-5; TRBD1 is a possible D gene (6 bases). The sequencing used peripheral blood, collected from a patient treated with radiotherapy plus ipilimumab. CDR3 amino acids: CASSPDTGWGQPQHF. DNA for the CDR3: TGTGCCAGCAGTCCCGATACAGGGTGGGGTCAGCCCCAGCATTTT.